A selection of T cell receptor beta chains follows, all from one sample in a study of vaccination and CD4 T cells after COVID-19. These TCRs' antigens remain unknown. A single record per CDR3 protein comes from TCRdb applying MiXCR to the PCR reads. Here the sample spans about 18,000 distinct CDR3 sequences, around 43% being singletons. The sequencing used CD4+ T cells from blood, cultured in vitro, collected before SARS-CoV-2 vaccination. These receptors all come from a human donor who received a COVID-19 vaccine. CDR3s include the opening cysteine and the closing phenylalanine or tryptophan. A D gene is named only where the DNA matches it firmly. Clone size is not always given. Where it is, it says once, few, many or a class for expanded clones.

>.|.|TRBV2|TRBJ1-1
TGTGCCAGCACGTTGGGTGGACTAGACACTGAAGCTTTCTTT
CASTLGGLDTEAFF
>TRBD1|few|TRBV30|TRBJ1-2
TGTGCCGAGGGGACAGGGGGAGGGTATGGCTACACCTTC
CAEGTGGGYGYTF
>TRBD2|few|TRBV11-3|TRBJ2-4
TGTGCCAGCAGCGCCCAGACTAGCGGGGTTAAAAACATTCAGTACTTC
CASSAQTSGVKNIQYF
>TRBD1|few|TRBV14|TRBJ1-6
TGTGCCAGCAGCCAAGCGACAGGGATTGTGCGGAATTCACCCCTCCACTTT
CASSQATGIVRNSPLHF
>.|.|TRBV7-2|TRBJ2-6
TGTGCCAGCAGCGTTGCGTTGATTGGGGCCAACGTCCTGACTTTC
CASSVALIGANVLTF
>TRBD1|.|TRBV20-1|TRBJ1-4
TGCAGTGCTCTAACGGGACAGGGTCTGGGAAAACTGTTTTTT
CSALTGQGLGKLFF
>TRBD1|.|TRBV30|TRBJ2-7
TGTGCCTGGAGCGCTGGGACAGAGAGCTACGAGCAGTACTTC
CAWSAGTESYEQYF
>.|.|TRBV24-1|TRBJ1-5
TGTGCCACCAGTGACAGGGGCAATCAGCCCCAGCATTTT
CATSDRGNQPQHF
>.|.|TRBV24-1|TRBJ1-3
TGTGCCACCAGTCCGAGGGGCTCTGGAAACACCATATATTTT
CATSPRGSGNTIYF
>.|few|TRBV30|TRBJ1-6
TGTGCCTGGAGTTCGTGGAATTCACCCCTCCACTTT
CAWSSWNSPLHF
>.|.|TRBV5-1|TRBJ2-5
TGCGCCAGCAGCTTGGTGGTAGGAGAGACCCAGTACTTC
CASSLVVGETQYF
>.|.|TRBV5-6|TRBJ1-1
TGTGCCAGCAGTTACCGGGACATCCCCCGGACTGAAGCTTTCTTT
CASSYRDIPRTEAFF
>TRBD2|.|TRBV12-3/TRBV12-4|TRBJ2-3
TGTGCCAGCAGTTTGGCGGGGGGAGTAACAGATACGCAGTATTTT
CASSLAGGVTDTQYF
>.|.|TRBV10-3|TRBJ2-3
TGTGCCATCCGCCCCAACCCTACAGATACGCAGTATTTT
CAIRPNPTDTQYF
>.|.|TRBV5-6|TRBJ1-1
TGTGCCAGCAGCTTACCGAACACTGAAGCTTTCTTT
CASSLPNTEAFF
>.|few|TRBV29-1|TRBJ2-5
TGCAGCGCCCGAGTACCGGGGGGCGGGGAGACCCAGTACTTC
CSARVPGGGETQYF
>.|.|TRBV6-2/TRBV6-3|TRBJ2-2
TGTGCCAGCAGTTACTATCTGGGGACCGGCACCGGGGGGCTGTTTTTT
CASSYYLGTGTGGLFF
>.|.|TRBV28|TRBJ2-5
TGTGCCAGCAGTTTACCGGGAACGGCTAGGGAGACCCAGTACTTC
CASSLPGTARETQYF
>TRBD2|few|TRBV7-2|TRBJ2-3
TGTGCCAGCAGCTTAAGGCGGGGGAGGCCAGATACGCAGTATTTT
CASSLRRGRPDTQYF
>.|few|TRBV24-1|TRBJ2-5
TGTGCCACCAGTGATTCCAACTCAGGGATCCGGGAGACCCAGTACTTC
CATSDSNSGIRETQYF
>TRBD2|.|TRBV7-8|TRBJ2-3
TGTGCCAGCAGCTTTAGCGGGGGGGCCACAGATACGCAGTATTTT
CASSFSGGATDTQYF
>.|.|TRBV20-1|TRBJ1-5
TGCAGTGCTAGAGAAGGAGGCGGGAGCAATCGGCCCCAGCATTTT
CSAREGGGSNRPQHF
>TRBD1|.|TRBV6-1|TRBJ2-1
TGTGCCAGCGCAATTCCCGGGACAGGGTACAATGAGCAGTTCTTC
CASAIPGTGYNEQFF